These 5 T cell receptor beta chains came from one sample sequenced in a study of T cell responses to AZD1222 COVID-19 vaccine. Using immunoSEQ multiplex PCR, the repertoire was profiled, and TCRdb retains in-frame clones only, with some absent. Of under 150,000 clones listed, roughly 88% are singletons. The material sequenced was peripheral blood, taken on day 0 of AZD1222 vaccination. All receptors come from an adult in good health.

This chain connects TRBV12-3 or TRBV12-4 to TRBJ1-2; D is unclear. This CDR3 is built from 13 residues. The ends were cut back, 3 bases at V and 5 bases at J, with 10 bases in the middle. Here the CDR3 reads CASSLRAPYGYTF. CDR3 coding DNA: TGTGCCAGCAGTTTGCGTGCACCTTATGGCTACACCTTC.

The rearrangement uses TRBV19 and TRBJ2-7, with D perhaps matching TRBD1 (6 bases). CDR3 length: 15 residues. CDR1 and CDR2 from the germline V gene are LNHDA and SQIVND (reference sequence). V lost 3 bases to trimming and J lost 0 bases, with 12 bases between them. The CDR3 loop is CASSMTQGPSYEQYF. DNA for the CDR3: TGTGCCAGTAGTATGACTCAGGGGCCCTCCTACGAGCAGTACTTC.

The rearrangement links TRBV19 to TRBJ2-3, with 8 positions matching TRBD2. The trim removed 1 base at V and 2 bases at J, leaving 5 bases unmatched. Germline CDR1 is LNHDA and CDR2 is SQIVND (reference sequence). The CDR3 loop spans 16 amino acids. The CDR3 region is CASSIASGGYTDTQYF. Here the CDR3 DNA reads TGTGCCAGTAGTATAGCGAGCGGGGGATACACAGATACGCAGTATTTT.

The J gene is TRBJ1-1, the V gene TRBV20-1, with a possible D match to TRBD1 (5 bases). V was shortened by 6 bases and J by 0 bases, with 5 bases between the two germline ends. The CDR3 runs to 11 residues. Germline lookup yields CDR1 DFQATT and CDR2 SNEGSKA (reference sequence). Here the CDR3 DNA reads TGCAGTGCGGGGCTGAACACTGAAGCTTTCTTT. This gives the protein CSAGLNTEAFF.

Concerning this clone itself: Other nucleotide sequences from this sample produce the same CDR3. The chain combines TRBV18 with TRBJ2-1; tentatively, D is TRBD1 or TRBD2 (5 bases each). The CDR3 contains 15 residues. V was trimmed by 6 bases and J by 2 bases, leaving 14 bases between them. Looked up from germline, CDR1 is KGHSH and CDR2 is LQKENI. The CDR3 DNA reads as TGTGCCAGCTCCCCCCCTGGGACCCCCTACAATGAGCAGTTCTTC. It encodes CASSPPGTPYNEQFF.